This T cell receptor beta chain was retrieved from a study of blood T cells in healthy people across ages. Then a second PCR, running about 6 to 11 cycles, was carried out with a sample-barcoded 5' primer and a J-beta primer mix. TCRdb reprocessed the 5' RACE reads with MiXCR, giving one entry per CDR3 protein. The table includes hundreds of thousands of distinct CDR3 sequences, roughly 25% detected once. These records were also assigned to another study, of T cells of mothers and their children. That source notes: Healthy Caucasian mothers, a few in number, and their six children were the donors. The authors identified no persistent microchimeric T cell clones.

The sequencing sample was made of blood. The source of this sequence is a boy aged 5-17 years in good health.

The CDR3 DNA sequence: TGTGCCAGCAGTCATCACCTGGGGGGGACTTACAATGAGCAGTTCTTC. This gives the protein CASSHHLGGTYNEQFF. The rearrangement uses TRBV28 and TRBJ2-1; 7 bases agree with TRBD2. With V trimmed by 5 bases and J by 4 bases, 11 bases remained unmatched. CDR3 length equals 16 residues. The germline V gene encodes CDR1 MDHEN and CDR2 SYDVKM.